The rows below give T cell receptor beta chains drawn from one sample of a study of regulatory T cells in long-lasting Graves disease. TCRdb analysed the multiplex PCR reads with MiXCR anew, one entry per CDR3 protein. The repertoire includes hundreds of thousands of distinct CDR3 sequences, around a fifth of them detected once, and less than 9% sits in the top ten. Sequencing used peripheral blood mononuclear cells (PBMCs), obtained when the disease was refractory, from a patient treated with antithyroid drugs. Receptor source: a female donor with Graves disease. Both conserved end residues are part of each CDR3. D genes are given only for firm matches. A clone size is listed for some rows: how often the clone was seen (once, few, many), or a class if it is expanded.

clone_size: few; d_call: NA; j_call: TRBJ2-5; v_call: TRBV19; cdr3_nt: TGTGCCAGTAGTATAGGGGGGGCTGAAGAGACCCAGTACTTC; cdr3_aa: CASSIGGAEETQYF
clone_size: few; d_call: NA; j_call: TRBJ1-5; v_call: TRBV20-1; cdr3_nt: TGCAGTGCTAGAGAACCTCGACAGGCAACCAATCAGCCCCAGCATTTT; cdr3_aa: CSAREPRQATNQPQHF
clone_size: few; d_call: TRBD1; j_call: TRBJ2-1; v_call: TRBV6-2/TRBV6-3; cdr3_nt: TGTGCCAGCAGGAGACAGGGACAGGCCAATGAGCAGTTCTTC; cdr3_aa: CASRRQGQANEQFF
clone_size: many; d_call: NA; j_call: TRBJ1-5; v_call: TRBV15; cdr3_nt: TGTGCCACCAGCCCGGTCAGGTCTCGGCAGCCCCAGCATTTT; cdr3_aa: CATSPVRSRQPQHF
clone_size: NA; d_call: TRBD1; j_call: TRBJ1-6; v_call: TRBV7-3; cdr3_nt: TGTGCCAGCAGCTTACGTCCAGCCGGGACAGGGAGTTTAAAGTCACCCCTCCACTTT; cdr3_aa: CASSLRPAGTGSLKSPLHF
clone_size: few; d_call: NA; j_call: TRBJ2-2; v_call: TRBV24-1; cdr3_nt: TGTGCCACCAGTGATACTCGTACCGCGAACACCGGGGAGCTGTTTTTT; cdr3_aa: CATSDTRTANTGELFF
clone_size: NA; d_call: TRBD1; j_call: TRBJ1-1; v_call: TRBV30; cdr3_nt: TGTGCCTGGCGGGACAGTCCTATGAGGGCTGAAGCTTTCTTT; cdr3_aa: CAWRDSPMRAEAFF
clone_size: few; d_call: NA; j_call: TRBJ1-2; v_call: TRBV4-3; cdr3_nt: TGCGCCAGCAGCCTACCTGACGGATATGGCTACACCTTC; cdr3_aa: CASSLPDGYGYTF
clone_size: NA; d_call: TRBD1; j_call: TRBJ1-1; v_call: TRBV10-3; cdr3_nt: TGTGCCATCAGTGAGTCAGGGACAGGGAAGATAGCTTTCTTT; cdr3_aa: CAISESGTGKIAFF
clone_size: few; d_call: NA; j_call: TRBJ2-7; v_call: TRBV7-3; cdr3_nt: TGTGCCAGCAGCTTATCAGGGATTTCCTACGAGCAGTACTTC; cdr3_aa: CASSLSGISYEQYF
clone_size: NA; d_call: NA; j_call: TRBJ2-4; v_call: TRBV29-1; cdr3_nt: TGCAGCGTGGGCTTAGCCAAAAACATTCAGTACTTC; cdr3_aa: CSVGLAKNIQYF
clone_size: NA; d_call: TRBD1; j_call: TRBJ1-5; v_call: TRBV6-1; cdr3_nt: TGTGCCAGCAGTACCCCAGGGGGCTTTCAGCCCCAGCATTTT; cdr3_aa: CASSTPGGFQPQHF
clone_size: NA; d_call: TRBD1; j_call: TRBJ1-1; v_call: TRBV29-1; cdr3_nt: TGCAGCGCTGACTACAGGGGGAGGAACACTGAAGCTTTCTTT; cdr3_aa: CSADYRGRNTEAFF
clone_size: NA; d_call: NA; j_call: TRBJ1-2; v_call: TRBV4-1; cdr3_nt: TGCGCCAGCAGCCAGGGATTTAAGGGCTATGGCTACACCTTC; cdr3_aa: CASSQGFKGYGYTF
clone_size: few; d_call: TRBD1; j_call: TRBJ1-5; v_call: TRBV6-1; cdr3_nt: TGTGCCAGCAAAATGACAGGGGCTAAGGATCAGCCCCAGCATTTT; cdr3_aa: CASKMTGAKDQPQHF
clone_size: many; d_call: NA; j_call: TRBJ2-5; v_call: TRBV7-9; cdr3_nt: TGTGCCAGCAGCCACCCTTCGGGGTTAGAGACCCAGTACTTC; cdr3_aa: CASSHPSGLETQYF
clone_size: many; d_call: TRBD1; j_call: TRBJ2-5; v_call: TRBV28; cdr3_nt: TGTGCCAGCGGATCCCCAGGCTGGGGACAGCCTCGGACTCGGTACTTC; cdr3_aa: CASGSPGWGQPRTRYF
clone_size: few; d_call: NA; j_call: TRBJ1-2; v_call: TRBV20-1; cdr3_nt: TGCAGTGCGTCGGGAGACTATGGCTACACCTTC; cdr3_aa: CSASGDYGYTF